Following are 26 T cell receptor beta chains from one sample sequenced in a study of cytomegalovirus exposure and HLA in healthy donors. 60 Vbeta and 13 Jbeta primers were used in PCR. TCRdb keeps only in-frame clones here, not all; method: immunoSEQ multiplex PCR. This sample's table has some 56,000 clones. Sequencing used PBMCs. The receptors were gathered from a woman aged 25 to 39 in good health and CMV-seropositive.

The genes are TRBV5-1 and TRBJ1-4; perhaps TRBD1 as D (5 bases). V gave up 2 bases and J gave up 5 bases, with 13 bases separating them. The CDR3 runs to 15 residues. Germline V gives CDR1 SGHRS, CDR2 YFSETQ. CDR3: CASSFLPGENEKLFF. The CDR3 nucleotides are TGCGCCAGCAGCTTCCTTCCGGGGGAGAATGAAAAACTGTTTTTT.

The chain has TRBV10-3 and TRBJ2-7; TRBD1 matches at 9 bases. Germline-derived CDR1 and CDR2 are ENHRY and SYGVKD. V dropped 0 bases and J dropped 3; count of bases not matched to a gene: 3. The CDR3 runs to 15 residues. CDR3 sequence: CAISESGQGIYEQYF. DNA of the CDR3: TGTGCCATCAGTGAGTCAGGACAGGGGATCTACGAGCAGTACTTC.

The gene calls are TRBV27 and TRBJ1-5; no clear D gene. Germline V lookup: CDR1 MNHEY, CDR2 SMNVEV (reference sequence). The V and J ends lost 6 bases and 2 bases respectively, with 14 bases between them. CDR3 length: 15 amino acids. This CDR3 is CASSPGTQGNQPQHF. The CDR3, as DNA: TGTGCCAGCAGCCCCGGAACTCAGGGCAATCAGCCCCAGCATTTT.

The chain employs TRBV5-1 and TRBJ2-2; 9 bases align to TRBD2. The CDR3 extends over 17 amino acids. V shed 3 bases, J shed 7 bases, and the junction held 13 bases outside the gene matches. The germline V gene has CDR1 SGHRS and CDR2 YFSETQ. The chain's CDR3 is CASSSRTSGRMGGELFF. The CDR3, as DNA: TGCGCCAGCAGCTCCCGGACCAGCGGGAGGATGGGCGGGGAGCTGTTTTTT.

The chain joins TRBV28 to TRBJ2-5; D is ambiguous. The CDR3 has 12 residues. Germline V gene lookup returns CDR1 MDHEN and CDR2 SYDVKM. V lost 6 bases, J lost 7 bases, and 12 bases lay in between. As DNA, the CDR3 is TGTGCCAGCAGCCCCTATAGAGGGACCCAGTACTTC. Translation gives CASSPYRGTQYF.

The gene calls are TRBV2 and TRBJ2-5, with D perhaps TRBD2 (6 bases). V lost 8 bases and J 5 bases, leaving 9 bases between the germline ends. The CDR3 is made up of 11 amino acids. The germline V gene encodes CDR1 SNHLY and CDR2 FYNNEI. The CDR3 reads CASGRRETQYF. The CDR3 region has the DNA TGTGCCAGCGGGAGGCGGGAGACCCAGTACTTC.

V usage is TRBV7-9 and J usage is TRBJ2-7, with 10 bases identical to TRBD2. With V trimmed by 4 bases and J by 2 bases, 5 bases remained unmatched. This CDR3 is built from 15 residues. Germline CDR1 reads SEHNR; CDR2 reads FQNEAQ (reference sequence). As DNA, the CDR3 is TGTGCCAGCAGCTATAGCGGGGGGTCCGCCTACGAGCAGTACTTC. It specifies CASSYSGGSAYEQYF.

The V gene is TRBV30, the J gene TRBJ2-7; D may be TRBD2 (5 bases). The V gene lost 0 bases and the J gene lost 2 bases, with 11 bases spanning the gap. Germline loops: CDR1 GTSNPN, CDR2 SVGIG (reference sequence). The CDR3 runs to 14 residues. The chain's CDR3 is CAWSVITGTYEQYF. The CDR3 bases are TGTGCCTGGAGTGTTATAACGGGAACCTACGAGCAGTACTTC.

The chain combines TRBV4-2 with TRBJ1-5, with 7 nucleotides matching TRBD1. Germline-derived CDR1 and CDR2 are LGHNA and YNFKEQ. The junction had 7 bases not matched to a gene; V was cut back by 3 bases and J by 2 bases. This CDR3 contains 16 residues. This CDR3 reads CASSQITGAGNQPQHF. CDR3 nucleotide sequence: TGTGCCAGCAGCCAGATAACAGGGGCGGGCAATCAGCCCCAGCATTTT.

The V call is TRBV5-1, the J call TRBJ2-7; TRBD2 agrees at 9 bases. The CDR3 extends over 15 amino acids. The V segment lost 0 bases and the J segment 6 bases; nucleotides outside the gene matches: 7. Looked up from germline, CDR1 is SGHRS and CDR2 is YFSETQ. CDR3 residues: CASSLEAGGVGEQYF. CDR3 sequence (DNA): TGCGCCAGCAGCTTGGAGGCGGGAGGGGTAGGCGAGCAGTACTTC.

CDR3 in DNA: TGTGCCAGCAGCCAAGATCTCGGGATATGGGACACTGAAGCTTTCTTT. Its protein is CASSQDLGIWDTEAFF. This chain links TRBV14 with TRBJ1-1, with D uncertain. The CDR3 has 16 residues. The V end lost 0 bases, the J end lost 3 bases, and 14 bases lay between the germline ends. The germline CDR1 and CDR2 sequences are SGHDN and FVKESK.

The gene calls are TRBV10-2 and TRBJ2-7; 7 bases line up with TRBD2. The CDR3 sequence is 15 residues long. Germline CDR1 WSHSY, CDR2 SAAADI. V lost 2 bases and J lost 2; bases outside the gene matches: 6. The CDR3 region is CASSEMASGTYEQYF. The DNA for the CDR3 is TGCGCCAGCAGTGAGATGGCTAGCGGAACCTACGAGCAGTACTTC.

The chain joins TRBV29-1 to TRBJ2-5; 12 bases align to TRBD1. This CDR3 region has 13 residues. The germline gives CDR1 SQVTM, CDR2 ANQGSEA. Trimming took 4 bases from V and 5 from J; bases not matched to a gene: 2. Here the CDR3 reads CSVVGTGGETQYF. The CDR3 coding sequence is TGCAGCGTTGTTGGGACAGGGGGCGAGACCCAGTACTTC.

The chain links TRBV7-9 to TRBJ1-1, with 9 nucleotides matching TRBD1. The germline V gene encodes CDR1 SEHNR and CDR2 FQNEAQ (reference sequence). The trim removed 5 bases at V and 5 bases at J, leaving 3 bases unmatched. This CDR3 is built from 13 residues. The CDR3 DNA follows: TGTGCCAGCAGCGGGACAGGGTGGACTGAAGCTTTCTTT. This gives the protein CASSGTGWTEAFF. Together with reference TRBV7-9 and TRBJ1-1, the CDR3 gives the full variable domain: DTGVSQNPRHKITKRGQNVTFRCDPISEHNRLYWYRQTLGQGPEFLTYFQNEAQLEKSRLLSDRFSAERPKGSFSTLEIQRTEQGDSAMYLCASSGTGWTEAFFGQGTRLTVV.

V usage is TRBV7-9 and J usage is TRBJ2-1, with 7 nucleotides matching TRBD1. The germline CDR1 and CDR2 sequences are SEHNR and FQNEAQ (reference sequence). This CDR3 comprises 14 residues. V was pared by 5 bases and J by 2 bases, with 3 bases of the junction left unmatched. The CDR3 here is CASSLTGPYNEQFF. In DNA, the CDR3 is TGTGCCAGCAGCCTGACAGGGCCCTACAATGAGCAGTTCTTC.

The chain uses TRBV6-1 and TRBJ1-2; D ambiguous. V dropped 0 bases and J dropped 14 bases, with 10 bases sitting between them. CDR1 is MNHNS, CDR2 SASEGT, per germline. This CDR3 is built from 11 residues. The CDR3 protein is CASSEASQETF. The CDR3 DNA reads TGTGCCAGCAGTGAAGCGAGCCAGGAAACCTTC.

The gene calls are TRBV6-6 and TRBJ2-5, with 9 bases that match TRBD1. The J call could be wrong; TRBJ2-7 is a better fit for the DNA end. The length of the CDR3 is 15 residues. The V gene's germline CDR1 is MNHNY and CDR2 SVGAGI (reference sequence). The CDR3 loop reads CASSGKDRGFYEQYF. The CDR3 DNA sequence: TGTGCCAGCAGCGGGAAGGACAGGGGTTTCTACGAGCAGTACTTC.

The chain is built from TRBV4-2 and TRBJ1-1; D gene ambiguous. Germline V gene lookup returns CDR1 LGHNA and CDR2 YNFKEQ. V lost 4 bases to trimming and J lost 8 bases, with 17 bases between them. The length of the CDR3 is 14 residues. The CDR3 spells CASSPMNRLNEAFF. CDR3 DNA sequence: TGTGCCAGCAGCCCTATGAACCGATTAAACGAAGCTTTCTTT.

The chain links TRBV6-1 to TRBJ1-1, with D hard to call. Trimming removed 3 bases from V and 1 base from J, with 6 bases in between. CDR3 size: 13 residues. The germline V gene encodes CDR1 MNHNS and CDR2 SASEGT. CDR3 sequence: CASSDMRNTEAFF. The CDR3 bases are TGTGCCAGCAGTGATATGAGGAACACTGAAGCTTTCTTT.

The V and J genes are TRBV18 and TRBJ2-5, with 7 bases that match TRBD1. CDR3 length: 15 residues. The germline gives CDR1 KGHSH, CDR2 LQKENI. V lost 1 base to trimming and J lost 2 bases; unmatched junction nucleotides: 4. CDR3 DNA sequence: TGTGCCAGCTCACCACGCCCGGGACAGCAAGAGACCCAGTACTTC. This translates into CASSPRPGQQETQYF.

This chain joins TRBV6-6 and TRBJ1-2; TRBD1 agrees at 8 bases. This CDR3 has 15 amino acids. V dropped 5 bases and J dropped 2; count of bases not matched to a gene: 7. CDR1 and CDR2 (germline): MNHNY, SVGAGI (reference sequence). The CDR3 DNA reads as TGTGCCAGCAGTCCGACAGGGGAATCCAACTATGGCTACACCTTC. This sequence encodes CASSPTGESNYGYTF.

The CDR3 protein is CSATSGETQYF. The CDR3 nucleotides are TGCAGCGCTACTAGCGGGGAGACCCAGTACTTC. V gene TRBV29-1 combines with J gene TRBJ2-5; 9 bases align to TRBD2. The CDR3 length is 11 residues. V shed 7 bases, J shed 5 bases, and the junction held 2 bases outside the gene matches. Germline CDR1 SQVTM, CDR2 ANQGSEA.

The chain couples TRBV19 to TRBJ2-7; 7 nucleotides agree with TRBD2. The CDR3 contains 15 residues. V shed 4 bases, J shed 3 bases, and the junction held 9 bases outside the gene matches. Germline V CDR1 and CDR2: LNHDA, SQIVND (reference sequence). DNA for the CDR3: TGTGCCAGTAGTAATCCGGACGGGAGGTACTACGAGCAGTACTTC. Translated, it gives CASSNPDGRYYEQYF.

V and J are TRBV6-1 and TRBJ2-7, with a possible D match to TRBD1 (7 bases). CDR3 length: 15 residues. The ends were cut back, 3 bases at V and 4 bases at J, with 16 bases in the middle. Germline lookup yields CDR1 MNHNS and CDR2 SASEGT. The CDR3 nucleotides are TGTGCCAGCAGTGATTGGACAGGTGCGGGGTACGAGCAGTACTTC. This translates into CASSDWTGAGYEQYF.

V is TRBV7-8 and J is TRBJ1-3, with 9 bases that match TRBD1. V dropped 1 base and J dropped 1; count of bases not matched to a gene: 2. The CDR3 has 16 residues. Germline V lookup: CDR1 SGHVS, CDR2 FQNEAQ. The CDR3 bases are TGTGCCAGCAGCTTAGTAGGGACAGGGTCTGGAAACACCATATATTTT. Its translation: CASSLVGTGSGNTIYF.

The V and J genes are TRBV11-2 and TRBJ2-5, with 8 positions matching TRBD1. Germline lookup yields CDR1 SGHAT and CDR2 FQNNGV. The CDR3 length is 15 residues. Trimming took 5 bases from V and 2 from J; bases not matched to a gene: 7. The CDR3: CASSRTGSPQETQYF. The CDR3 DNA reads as TGTGCCAGCAGCCGGACAGGGAGCCCTCAAGAGACCCAGTACTTC. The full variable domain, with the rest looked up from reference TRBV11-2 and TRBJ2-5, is EAGVAQSPRYKIIEKRQSVAFWCNPISGHATLYWYQQILGQGPKLLIQFQNNGVVDDSQLPKDRFSAERLKGVDSTLKIQPAKLEDSAVYLCASSRTGSPQETQYFGPGTRLLVL.